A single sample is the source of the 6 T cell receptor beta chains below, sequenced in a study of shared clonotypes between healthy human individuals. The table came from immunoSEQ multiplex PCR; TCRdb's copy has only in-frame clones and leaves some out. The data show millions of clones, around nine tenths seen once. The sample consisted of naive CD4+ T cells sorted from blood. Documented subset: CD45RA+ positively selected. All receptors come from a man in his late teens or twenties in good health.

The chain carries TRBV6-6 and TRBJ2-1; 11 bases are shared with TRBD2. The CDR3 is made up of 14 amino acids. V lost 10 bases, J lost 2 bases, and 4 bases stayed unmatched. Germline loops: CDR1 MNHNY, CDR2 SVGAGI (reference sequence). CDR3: CATIAGGPYNEQFF. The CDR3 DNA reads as TGTGCCACCATAGCGGGGGGGCCCTACAATGAGCAGTTCTTC.

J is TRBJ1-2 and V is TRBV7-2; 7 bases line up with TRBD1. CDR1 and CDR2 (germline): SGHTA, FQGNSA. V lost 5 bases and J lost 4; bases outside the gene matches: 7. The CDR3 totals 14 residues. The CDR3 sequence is CASSLYRGAYGYTF. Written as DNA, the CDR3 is TGTGCCAGCAGCCTGTACAGGGGAGCCTATGGCTACACCTTC.

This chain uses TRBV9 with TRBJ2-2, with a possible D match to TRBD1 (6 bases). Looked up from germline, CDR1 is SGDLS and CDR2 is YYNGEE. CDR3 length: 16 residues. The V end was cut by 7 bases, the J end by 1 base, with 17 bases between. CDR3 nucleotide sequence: TGTGCCAGCGGTTGGGGGCATGGGATGAACACCGGGGAGCTGTTTTTT. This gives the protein CASGWGHGMNTGELFF.

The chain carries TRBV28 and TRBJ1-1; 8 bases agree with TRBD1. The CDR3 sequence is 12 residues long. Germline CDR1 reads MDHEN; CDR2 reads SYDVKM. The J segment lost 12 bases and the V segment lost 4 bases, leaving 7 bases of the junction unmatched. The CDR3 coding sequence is TGTGCCAGCAGTTCCGGACAGGGTAAGACTTTCTTT. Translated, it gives CASSSGQGKTFF.

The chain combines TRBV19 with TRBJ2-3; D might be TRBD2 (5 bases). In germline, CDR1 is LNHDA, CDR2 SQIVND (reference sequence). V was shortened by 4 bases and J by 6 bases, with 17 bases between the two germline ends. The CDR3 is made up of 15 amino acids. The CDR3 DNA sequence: TGTGCCAGTAGTAAGCGAGGGTTTGACTCGGATACGCAGTATTTT. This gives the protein CASSKRGFDSDTQYF. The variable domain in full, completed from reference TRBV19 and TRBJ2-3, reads DGGITQSPKYLFRKEGQNVTLSCEQNLNHDAMYWYRQDPGQGLRLIYYSQIVNDFQKGDIAEGYSVSREKKESFPLTVTSAQKNPTAFYLCASSKRGFDSDTQYFGPGTRLTVL.

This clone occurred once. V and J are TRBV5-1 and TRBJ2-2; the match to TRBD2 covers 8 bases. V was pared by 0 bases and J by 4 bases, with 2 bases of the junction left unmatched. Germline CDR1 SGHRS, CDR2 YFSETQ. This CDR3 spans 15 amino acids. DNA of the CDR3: TGCGCCAGCAGCTTGGCTAGCGGGTTCACCGGGGAGCTGTTTTTT. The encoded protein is CASSLASGFTGELFF.